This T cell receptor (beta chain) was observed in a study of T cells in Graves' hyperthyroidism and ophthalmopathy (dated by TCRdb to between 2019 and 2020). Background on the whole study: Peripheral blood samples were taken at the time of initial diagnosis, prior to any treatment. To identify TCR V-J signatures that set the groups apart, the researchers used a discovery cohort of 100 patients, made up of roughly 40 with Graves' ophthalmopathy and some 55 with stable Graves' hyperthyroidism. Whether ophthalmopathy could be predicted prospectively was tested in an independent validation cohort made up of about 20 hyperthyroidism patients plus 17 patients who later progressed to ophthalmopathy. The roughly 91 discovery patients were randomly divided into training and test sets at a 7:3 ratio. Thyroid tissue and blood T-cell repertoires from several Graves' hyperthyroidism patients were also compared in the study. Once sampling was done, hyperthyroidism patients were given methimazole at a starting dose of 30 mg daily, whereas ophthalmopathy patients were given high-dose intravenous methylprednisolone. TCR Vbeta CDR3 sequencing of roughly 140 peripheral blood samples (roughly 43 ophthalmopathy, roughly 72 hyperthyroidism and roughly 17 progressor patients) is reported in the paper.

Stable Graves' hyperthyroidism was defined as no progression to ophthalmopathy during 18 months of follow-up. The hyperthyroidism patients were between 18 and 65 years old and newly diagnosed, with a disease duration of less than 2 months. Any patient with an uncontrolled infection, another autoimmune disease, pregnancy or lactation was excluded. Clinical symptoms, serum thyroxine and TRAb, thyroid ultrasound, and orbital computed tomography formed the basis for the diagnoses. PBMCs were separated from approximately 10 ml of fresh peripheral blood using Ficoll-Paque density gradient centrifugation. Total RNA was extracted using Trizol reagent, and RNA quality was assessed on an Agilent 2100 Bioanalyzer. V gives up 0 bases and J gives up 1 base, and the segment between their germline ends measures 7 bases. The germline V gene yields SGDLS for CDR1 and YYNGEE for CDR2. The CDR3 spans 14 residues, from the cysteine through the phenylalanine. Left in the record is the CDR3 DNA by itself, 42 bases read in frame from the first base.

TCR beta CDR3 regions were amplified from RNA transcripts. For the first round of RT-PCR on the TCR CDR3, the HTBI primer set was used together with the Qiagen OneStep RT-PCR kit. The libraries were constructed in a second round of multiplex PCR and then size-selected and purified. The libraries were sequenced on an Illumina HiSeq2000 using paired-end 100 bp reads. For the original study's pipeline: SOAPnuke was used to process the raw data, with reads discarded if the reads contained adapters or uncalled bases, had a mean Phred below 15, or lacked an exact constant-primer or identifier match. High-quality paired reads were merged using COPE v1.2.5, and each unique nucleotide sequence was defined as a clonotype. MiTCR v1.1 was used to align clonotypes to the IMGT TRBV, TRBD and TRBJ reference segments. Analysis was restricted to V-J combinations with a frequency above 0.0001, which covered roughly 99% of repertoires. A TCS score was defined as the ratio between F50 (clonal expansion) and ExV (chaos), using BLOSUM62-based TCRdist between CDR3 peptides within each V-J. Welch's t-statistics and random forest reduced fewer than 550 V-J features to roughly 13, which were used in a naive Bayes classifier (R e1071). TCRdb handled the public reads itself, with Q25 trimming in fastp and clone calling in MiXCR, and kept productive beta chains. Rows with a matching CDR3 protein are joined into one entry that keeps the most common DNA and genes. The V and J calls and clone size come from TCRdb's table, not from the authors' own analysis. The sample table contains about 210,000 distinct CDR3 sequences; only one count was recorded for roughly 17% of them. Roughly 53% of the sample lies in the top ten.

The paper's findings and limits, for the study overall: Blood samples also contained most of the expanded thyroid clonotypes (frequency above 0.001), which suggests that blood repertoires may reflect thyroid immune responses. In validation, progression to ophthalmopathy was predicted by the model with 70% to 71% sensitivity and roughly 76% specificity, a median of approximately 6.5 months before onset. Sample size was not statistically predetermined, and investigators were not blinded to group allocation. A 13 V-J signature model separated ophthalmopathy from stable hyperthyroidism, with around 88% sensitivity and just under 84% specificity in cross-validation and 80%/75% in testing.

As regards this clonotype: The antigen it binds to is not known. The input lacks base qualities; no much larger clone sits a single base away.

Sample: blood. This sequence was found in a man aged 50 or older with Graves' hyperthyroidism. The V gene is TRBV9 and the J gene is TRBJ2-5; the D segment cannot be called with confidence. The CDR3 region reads CASSVASTQETQYF. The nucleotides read TGTGCCAGCAGCGTAGCCTCGACCCAAGAGACCCAGTACTTC.